The rows below give T cell receptor beta chains drawn from one sample of a study of blood T cell repertoires in COVID-19. Sequencing used immunoSEQ multiplex PCR; TCRdb keeps in-frame clones, though not all of them. The sample lists roughly 61,000 clones, 85% seen once, with roughly 4.7% in the top ten. The sample comprised peripheral blood. These TCRs come from a man in his forties or fifties with active COVID-19. The CDR3 runs from the conserved cysteine through the conserved F or W. A D gene is named only where the DNA matches it firmly. The size entry is marked missing in some rows and otherwise reads once, few, many or a size class.

J gene: TRBJ1-2; clone size: .; V gene: TRBV28; D gene: .; CDR3 DNA: TGTGCCACAAAGATACAGATCAACTATGGCTACACCTTC; CDR3 protein: CATKIQINYGYTF
J gene: TRBJ2-1; clone size: once; V gene: TRBV30; D gene: TRBD2; CDR3 DNA: TGTGCCTGGGGAACTAGCGGGAGGGCCAATGAGCAGTTCTTC; CDR3 protein: CAWGTSGRANEQFF
J gene: TRBJ1-6; clone size: .; V gene: TRBV19; D gene: TRBD1; CDR3 DNA: TGTGCCAGTAGTATAGTCCTCCAGGGGGCTAATTCACCCCTCCACTTT; CDR3 protein: CASSIVLQGANSPLHF
J gene: TRBJ2-7; clone size: .; V gene: TRBV3-1/TRBV3-2; D gene: .; CDR3 DNA: TGTGCCAGCAGCCGACAGGTGGGAGGGGAGCAGTACTTC; CDR3 protein: CASSRQVGGEQYF
J gene: TRBJ2-3; clone size: .; V gene: TRBV30; D gene: .; CDR3 DNA: TGTGCCTGGATTCCAGCGAGTAGCACAGATACGCAGTATTTT; CDR3 protein: CAWIPASSTDTQYF
J gene: TRBJ2-3; clone size: .; V gene: TRBV19; D gene: .; CDR3 DNA: TGTGCCAGTAAGGCGGGCCCTAGCACAGATACGCAGTATTTT; CDR3 protein: CASKAGPSTDTQYF
J gene: TRBJ2-1; clone size: .; V gene: TRBV6-6; D gene: TRBD2; CDR3 DNA: TGTGCCAGCAGTTGGACTAGCTACAATGAGCAGTTCTTC; CDR3 protein: CASSWTSYNEQFF
J gene: TRBJ2-3; clone size: .; V gene: TRBV5-6; D gene: TRBD2; CDR3 DNA: TGTGCCAGCAGCACCAGGACTAGCGGGAGGTCCACAGATACGCAGTATTTT; CDR3 protein: CASSTRTSGRSTDTQYF
J gene: TRBJ1-2; clone size: .; V gene: TRBV7-6; D gene: .; CDR3 DNA: TGTGCCAGCAGCTCTTTGGCCAACCGAGGGAACTATGGCTACACCTTC; CDR3 protein: CASSSLANRGNYGYTF
J gene: TRBJ1-1; clone size: once; V gene: TRBV7-8; D gene: TRBD1; CDR3 DNA: TGTGCCAGCAGCTCTCCTAGGACAGGGACCTCTGAAGCTTTCTTT; CDR3 protein: CASSSPRTGTSEAFF
J gene: TRBJ1-1; clone size: few; V gene: TRBV5-1; D gene: .; CDR3 DNA: TGCGCCAGCAGCTTACAGGAAAACACTGAAGCTTTCTTT; CDR3 protein: CASSLQENTEAFF